Shown below are 21 T cell receptor beta chains from a single sample sequenced in a study of blood T cell repertoires in COVID-19. The repertoire was sequenced with immunoSEQ multiplex PCR; TCRdb's copy has only in-frame clones and lacks some. The sample carries some 110,000 clones, 87% recorded once. The material sequenced was peripheral blood. The receptors were gathered from a man aged 50 or older with acute or convalescent COVID-19.

The chain links TRBV11-3 to TRBJ2-7; 12 nucleotides match TRBD1. This CDR3 is built from 15 residues. Germline loops: CDR1 SGHNT, CDR2 YENEEA. Trimming at V came to 2 bases and at J to 5 bases, leaving 4 bases not matched to a gene. The CDR3 loop reads CASSLYGTGGDEQYF. CDR3 nucleotide sequence: TGTGCCAGCAGCTTATATGGGACAGGGGGCGACGAGCAGTACTTC.

J is TRBJ2-1 and V is TRBV24-1; 11 nucleotides agree with TRBD1. J lost 7 bases, V lost 7 bases, and 8 bases had no gene match. CDR3 length equals 15 residues. CDR1 KGHDR and CDR2 SFDVKD come from the germline V gene. The CDR3 DNA follows: TGTGCCACCAGAGCCCCGGGACAGGGGGGTAATGAGCAGTTCTTC. Encoded protein: CATRAPGQGGNEQFF.

The chain employs TRBV6-5 and TRBJ2-7; 7 bases match TRBD2. Losses at the gene ends were 6 bases for V and 4 bases for J; bases not matched to a gene: 9. In germline, CDR1 is MNHEY, CDR2 SVGAGI. The CDR3 runs 14 residues. The CDR3 nucleotides are TGTGCCAGCAGCTCCGGGGCGGGAGTTTACGAGCAGTACTTC. It encodes CASSSGAGVYEQYF.

The chain has TRBV21-1 and TRBJ2-7; TRBD2 is the table's D call, not checked against the DNA. TRBV21-1 counts as a pseudogene. The CDR3 loop spans 17 amino acids. This CDR3 reads CASSKVHGGTTIYEQYF. The CDR3 DNA sequence: TGTGCCAGCAGCAAAGTCCACGGTGGGACTACGATCTACGAGCAGTACTTC.

Written as DNA, the CDR3 is TGTGCCAGCAGTGGACAGGGCGATCAGCCCCAGCATTTT. Amino acid sequence: CASSGQGDQPQHF. The gene calls are TRBV2 and TRBJ1-5; TRBD1 aligns across 7 bases. Germline V gene sequence: CDR1 SNHLY, CDR2 FYNNEI. The CDR3 runs to 13 residues. V was clipped by 4 bases and J by 5 bases; unmatched bases: 2.

The chain carries TRBV7-8 and TRBJ2-7; unclear D gene. Per the germline V gene, CDR1 is SGHVS and CDR2 is FQNEAQ. The V and J ends lost 0 bases and 3 bases respectively, with 12 bases between them. The CDR3 has 15 amino acids. CDR3 DNA: TGTGCCAGCAGCTTAGCGAATAGCCGCGGCTACGAGCAGTACTTC. The encoded protein is CASSLANSRGYEQYF.

The CDR3 loop reads CASRDRGSSYEQYF. Here the CDR3 DNA reads TGTGCCAGCAGGGACAGGGGGTCGTCTTACGAGCAGTACTTC. This sequence joins TRBV2 and TRBJ2-7, with 10 bases that match TRBD1. Trimming at V came to 6 bases and at J to 4 bases, leaving 6 bases not matched to a gene. This CDR3 region has 14 residues. Germline CDR1 is SNHLY and CDR2 is FYNNEI.

In this sample, this clone turned up once. The chain combines TRBV21-1 with TRBJ1-2. TRBV21-1 is a pseudogene locus. The CDR3 runs 11 residues. The CDR3 bases are TGTGCCGAGGACGGACTCTATGGCTACACCTTC. Protein: CAEDGLYGYTF.

The V call is TRBV6-5, the J call TRBJ1-1; possibly TRBD1 for D (5 bases). Germline V gene lookup returns CDR1 MNHEY and CDR2 SVGAGI. V was pared by 6 bases and J by 5 bases, with 16 bases between. CDR3 length: 14 residues. CDR3 bases: TGTGCCAGCAGCCCGCGAAGCGGGGCGACTGAAGCTTTCTTT. It is translated as CASSPRSGATEAFF.

This chain links TRBV19 with TRBJ2-1; 7 bases line up with TRBD2. V gave up 8 bases and J gave up 5 bases; unmatched junction bases: 9. Germline CDR1 is LNHDA and CDR2 is SQIVND (reference sequence). The CDR3 has 14 amino acids. The CDR3 is CASESLAGHNEQFF. DNA for the CDR3: TGTGCCAGTGAGTCATTAGCGGGCCACAATGAGCAGTTCTTC.

The genes are TRBV18 and TRBJ1-3; a possible D gene is TRBD1 (6 bases). The CDR3 spans 18 residues. The V gene's germline CDR1 is KGHSH and CDR2 LQKENI. Trimming removed 6 bases at V and 2 bases at J, with 23 bases between. The CDR3 protein is CASSPIPGQKDPGNTIYF. CDR3 sequence (DNA): TGTGCCAGCTCTCCAATCCCGGGACAAAAGGATCCTGGAAACACCATATATTTT.

V usage is TRBV9 and J usage is TRBJ1-1; tentatively, D is TRBD1 (5 bases). The V gene lost 4 bases and the J gene lost 2 bases, with 12 bases spanning the gap. CDR1 SGDLS and CDR2 YYNGEE come from the germline V gene. The CDR3 runs 14 residues. The CDR3 is CASSFLDRNTEAFF. The CDR3 bases are TGTGCCAGCAGCTTTCTTGACAGAAACACTGAAGCTTTCTTT.

This chain joins TRBV7-2 and TRBJ2-7; 10 nucleotides agree with TRBD1. This CDR3 has 14 amino acids. Germline CDR1 and CDR2: SGHTA and FQGNSA. Trimming at V came to 8 bases and at J to 5 bases, leaving 9 bases not matched to a gene. This CDR3 reads CASRRDRGLHEQYF. DNA for the CDR3: TGTGCCAGCCGGAGGGACAGGGGTTTGCACGAGCAGTACTTC. The full variable domain, its missing parts supplied by reference TRBV7-2 and TRBJ2-7, is GAGVSQSPSNKVTEKGKDVELRCDPISGHTALYWYRQSLGQGLEFLIYFQGNSAPDKSGLPSDRFSAERTGGSVSTLTIQRTQQEDSAVYLCASRRDRGLHEQYFGPGTRLTVT.

Only a few counts were recorded for this clone. V usage is TRBV7-2 and J usage is TRBJ2-7, with 10 bases aligning to TRBD2. The germline CDR1 and CDR2 sequences are SGHTA and FQGNSA. J was trimmed by 2 bases and V by 1 base; bases with no gene match: 2. The CDR3 is 15 amino acids. The CDR3 DNA is TGTGCCAGCAGCTTAGAAGCGGGAGGGCCCTACGAGCAGTACTTC. Amino acids: CASSLEAGGPYEQYF.

This chain uses TRBV3-1 (or the pseudogene TRBV3-2) with TRBJ1-1, with D uncertain. The V and J ends lost 3 bases and 4 bases respectively, with 12 bases between them. This CDR3 spans 14 amino acids. Germline CDR1 reads LGHDT; CDR2 reads YNNKEL (reference sequence). CDR3 sequence (DNA): TGTGCCAGCAGCCATACGCAGGTCCGCACTGAAGCTTTCTTT. Its protein product is CASSHTQVRTEAFF.

V gene TRBV12-3 or TRBV12-4 combines with J gene TRBJ2-1, with TRBD1 identical over 7 bases. V shed 6 bases, J shed 8 bases, and the junction held 4 bases outside the gene matches. The CDR3 loop spans 12 amino acids. The CDR3 coding sequence is TGTGCCAGCAGCGACAGGGCCGATGAGCAGTTCTTC. As protein: CASSDRADEQFF.

The chain employs TRBV5-1 and TRBJ1-1; TRBD1 agrees at 8 bases. From germline, CDR1 is SGHRS and CDR2 YFSETQ. CDR3 length: 16 residues. J gave up 1 base and V 4 bases, and 9 bases lay outside the gene matches. The DNA of the CDR3 is TGCGCCAGCAGCGCCCTAGGACAGGGACCGAACACTGAAGCTTTCTTT. This encodes CASSALGQGPNTEAFF.

The chain is built from TRBV5-1 and TRBJ2-5; TRBD2 matches 8 bases. Per germline, CDR1 SGHRS and CDR2 YFSETQ. CDR3 size: 15 residues. After removal of 0 bases from V and 1 base from J, the junction contained 2 bases not matched to a gene. CDR3: CASSLGSGVQETQYF. CDR3 DNA sequence: TGCGCCAGCAGCTTGGGTAGCGGGGTCCAAGAGACCCAGTACTTC.

The chain employs TRBV24-1 and TRBJ1-1; D gene uncertain. Trimming removed 5 bases at V and 5 bases at J, with 11 bases between. The germline CDR1 and CDR2 sequences are KGHDR and SFDVKD. The CDR3 totals 13 residues. The DNA of the CDR3 is TGTGCCACCAGTGGCCCCGCCAGGACTGAAGCTTTCTTT. Its protein product is CATSGPARTEAFF.

This rearrangement joins TRBV3-1 (or the pseudogene TRBV3-2) to TRBJ1-1, with unresolved D. The germline V and J ends were trimmed by 1 base and 8 bases, with 14 bases remaining between them. The CDR3 length is 14 residues. Germline V gene lookup returns CDR1 LGHDT and CDR2 YNNKEL (reference sequence). This CDR3 is CASSQAGGPPEAFF. DNA for the CDR3: TGTGCCAGCAGCCAAGCTGGAGGGCCTCCCGAAGCTTTCTTT.

The J gene is TRBJ1-4, the V gene TRBV10-3; 10 positions agree with TRBD1. From germline, CDR1 is ENHRY and CDR2 SYGVKD. V lost 6 bases, J lost 5 bases, and 6 bases stayed unmatched. This CDR3 is built from 15 residues. CDR3: CAISRTGGVNEKLFF. The DNA for the CDR3 is TGTGCCATCAGCCGGACAGGGGGTGTGAATGAAAAACTGTTTTTT.